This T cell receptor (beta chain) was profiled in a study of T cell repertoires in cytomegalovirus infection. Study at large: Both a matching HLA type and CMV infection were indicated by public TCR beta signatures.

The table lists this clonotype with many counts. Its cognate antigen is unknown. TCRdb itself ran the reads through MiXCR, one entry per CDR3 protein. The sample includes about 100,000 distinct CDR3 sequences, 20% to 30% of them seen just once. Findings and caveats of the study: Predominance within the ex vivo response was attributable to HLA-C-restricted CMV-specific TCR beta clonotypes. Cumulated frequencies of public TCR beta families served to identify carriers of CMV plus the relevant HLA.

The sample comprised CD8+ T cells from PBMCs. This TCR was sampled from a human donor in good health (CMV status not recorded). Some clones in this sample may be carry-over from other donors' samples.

CDR3 loop: CASSPSSGRAGEQFF. Written as DNA, the CDR3 is TGTGCCAGCAGCCCCTCTAGCGGGAGGGCTGGTGAGCAGTTCTTC. The V gene is TRBV3-1, the J gene TRBJ2-1, with 12 bases matching TRBD2. Germline loops: CDR1 LGHDT, CDR2 YNNKEL (reference sequence). The J segment lost 9 bases and the V segment lost 4 bases, leaving 7 bases of the junction unmatched. This CDR3 contains 15 residues.